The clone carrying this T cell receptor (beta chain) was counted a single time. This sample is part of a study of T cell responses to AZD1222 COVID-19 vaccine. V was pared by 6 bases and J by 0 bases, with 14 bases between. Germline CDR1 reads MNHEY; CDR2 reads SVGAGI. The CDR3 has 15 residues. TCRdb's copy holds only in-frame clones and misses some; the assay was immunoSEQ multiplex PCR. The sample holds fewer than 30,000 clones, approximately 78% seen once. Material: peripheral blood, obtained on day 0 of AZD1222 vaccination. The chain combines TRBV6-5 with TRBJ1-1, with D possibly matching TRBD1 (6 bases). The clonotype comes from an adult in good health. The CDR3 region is CASRLTGSMNTEAFF. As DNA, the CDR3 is TGTGCCAGCAGACTAACAGGGAGCATGAACACTGAAGCTTTCTTT.